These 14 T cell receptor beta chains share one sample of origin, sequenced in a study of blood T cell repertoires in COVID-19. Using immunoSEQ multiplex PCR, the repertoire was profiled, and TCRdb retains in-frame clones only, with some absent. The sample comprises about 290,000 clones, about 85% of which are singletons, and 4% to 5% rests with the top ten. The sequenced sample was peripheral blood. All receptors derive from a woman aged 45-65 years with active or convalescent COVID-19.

CDR3 sequence reads: CASSPRGAGVGGEQFF. CDR3 in DNA: TGCGCCAGCAGCCCCAGGGGAGCGGGAGTGGGAGGTGAGCAGTTCTTC. The genes are TRBV5-1 and TRBJ2-1; 8 bases are shared with TRBD2. Germline CDR1 reads SGHRS; CDR2 reads YFSETQ. CDR3 length: 16 amino acids. V lost 4 bases and J lost 9; bases outside the gene matches: 15.

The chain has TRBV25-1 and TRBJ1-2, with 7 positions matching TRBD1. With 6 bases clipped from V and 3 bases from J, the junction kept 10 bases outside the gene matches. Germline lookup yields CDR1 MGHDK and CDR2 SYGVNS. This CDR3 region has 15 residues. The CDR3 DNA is TGTGCCAGCAGCTCCCCCACAAGGGGGCACTATGGCTACACCTTC. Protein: CASSSPTRGHYGYTF.

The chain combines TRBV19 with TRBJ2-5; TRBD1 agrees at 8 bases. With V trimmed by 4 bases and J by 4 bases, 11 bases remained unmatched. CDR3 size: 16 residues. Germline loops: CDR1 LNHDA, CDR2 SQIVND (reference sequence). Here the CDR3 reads CASSRDPDRGGETQYF. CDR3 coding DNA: TGTGCCAGTAGTAGAGACCCTGACAGGGGTGGAGAGACCCAGTACTTC.

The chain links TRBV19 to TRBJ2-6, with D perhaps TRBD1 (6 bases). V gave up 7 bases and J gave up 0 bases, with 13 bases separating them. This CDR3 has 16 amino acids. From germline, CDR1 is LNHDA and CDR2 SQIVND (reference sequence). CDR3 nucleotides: TGTGCCAGTAAAGGCCTAGGGGGCTCTGGGGCCAACGTCCTGACTTTC. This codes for CASKGLGGSGANVLTF.

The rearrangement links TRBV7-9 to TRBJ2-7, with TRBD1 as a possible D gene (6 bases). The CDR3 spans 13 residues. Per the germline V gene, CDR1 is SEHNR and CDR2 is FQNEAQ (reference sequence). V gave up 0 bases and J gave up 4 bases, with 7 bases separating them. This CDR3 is CASSLAGGYEQYF. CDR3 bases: TGTGCCAGCAGCTTAGCAGGGGGATACGAGCAGTACTTC.

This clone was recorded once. This chain's CDR3 is CASSESGGGTEAFF. In nucleotides, the CDR3 is TGTGCCAGCAGTGAATCGGGGGGTGGCACTGAAGCTTTCTTT. The rearrangement joins TRBV25-1 to TRBJ1-1, with D tentatively TRBD1 (5 bases). The V end was cut by 1 base, the J end by 4 bases, with 10 bases between. The CDR3 has 14 residues. CDR1 and CDR2 (germline): MGHDK, SYGVNS. The full variable domain, its missing parts supplied by reference TRBV25-1 and TRBJ1-1, is EADIYQTPRYLVIGTGKKITLECSQTMGHDKMYWYQQDPGMELHLIHYSYGVNSTEKGDLSSESTVSRIRTEHFPLTLESARPSHTSQYLCASSESGGGTEAFFGQGTRLTVV.

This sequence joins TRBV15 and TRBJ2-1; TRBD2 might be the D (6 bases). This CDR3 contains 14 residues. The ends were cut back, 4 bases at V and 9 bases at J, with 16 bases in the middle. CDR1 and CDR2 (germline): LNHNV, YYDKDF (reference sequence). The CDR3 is CATSMLGVSGEQFF. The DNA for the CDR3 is TGTGCCACCAGCATGCTGGGTGTTAGCGGTGAGCAGTTCTTC.

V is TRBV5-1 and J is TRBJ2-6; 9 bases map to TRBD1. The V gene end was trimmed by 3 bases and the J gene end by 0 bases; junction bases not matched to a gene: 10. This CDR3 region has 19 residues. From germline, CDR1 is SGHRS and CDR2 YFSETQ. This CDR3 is CASSSPRGQGLSGANVLTF. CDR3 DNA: TGCGCCAGCAGCTCGCCTAGGGGACAGGGACTCTCTGGGGCCAACGTCCTGACTTTC.

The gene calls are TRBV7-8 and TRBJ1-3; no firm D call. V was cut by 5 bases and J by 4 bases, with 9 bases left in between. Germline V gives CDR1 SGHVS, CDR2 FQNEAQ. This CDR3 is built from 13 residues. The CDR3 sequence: CASSPHNGNTIYF. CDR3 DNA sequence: TGTGCCAGCAGCCCCCACAACGGAAACACCATATATTTT.

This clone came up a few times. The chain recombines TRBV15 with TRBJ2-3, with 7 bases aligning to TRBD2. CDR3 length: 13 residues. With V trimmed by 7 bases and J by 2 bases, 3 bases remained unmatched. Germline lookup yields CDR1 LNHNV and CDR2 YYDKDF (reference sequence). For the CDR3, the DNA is TGTGCCACCACCGGGAGGTACACAGATACGCAGTATTTT. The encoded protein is CATTGRYTDTQYF. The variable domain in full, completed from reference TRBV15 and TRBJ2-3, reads DAMVIQNPRYQVTQFGKPVTLSCSQTLNHNVMYWYQQKSSQAPKLLFHYYDKDFNNEADTPDNFQSRRPNTSFCFLDIRSPGLGDTAMYLCATTGRYTDTQYFGPGTRLTVL.

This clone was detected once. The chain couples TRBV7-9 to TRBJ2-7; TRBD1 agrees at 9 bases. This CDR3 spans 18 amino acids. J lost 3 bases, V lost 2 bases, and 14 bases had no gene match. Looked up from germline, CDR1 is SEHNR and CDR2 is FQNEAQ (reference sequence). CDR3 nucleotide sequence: TGTGCCAGCAGCTTATCACAGGGGGCCTCACAAGGATTCTACGAGCAGTACTTC. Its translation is CASSLSQGASQGFYEQYF.

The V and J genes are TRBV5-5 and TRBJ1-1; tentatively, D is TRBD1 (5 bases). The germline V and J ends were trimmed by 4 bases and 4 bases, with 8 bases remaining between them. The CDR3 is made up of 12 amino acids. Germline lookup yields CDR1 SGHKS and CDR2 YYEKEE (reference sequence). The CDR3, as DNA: TGTGCCAGCAGCATTCAGGGCACTGAAGCTTTCTTT. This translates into CASSIQGTEAFF.

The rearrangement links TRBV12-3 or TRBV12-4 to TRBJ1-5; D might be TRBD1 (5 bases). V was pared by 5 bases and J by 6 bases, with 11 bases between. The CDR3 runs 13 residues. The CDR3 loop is CASSQQATQPQHF. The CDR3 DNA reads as TGTGCCAGCAGTCAACAGGCAACTCAGCCCCAGCATTTT.

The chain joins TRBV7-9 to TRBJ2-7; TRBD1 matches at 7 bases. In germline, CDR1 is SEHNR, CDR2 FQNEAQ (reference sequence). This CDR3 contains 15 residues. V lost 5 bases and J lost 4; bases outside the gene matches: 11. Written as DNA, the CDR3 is TGTGCCAGCAGCCCACGAGACAGGGTGTTTTACGAGCAGTACTTC. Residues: CASSPRDRVFYEQYF.